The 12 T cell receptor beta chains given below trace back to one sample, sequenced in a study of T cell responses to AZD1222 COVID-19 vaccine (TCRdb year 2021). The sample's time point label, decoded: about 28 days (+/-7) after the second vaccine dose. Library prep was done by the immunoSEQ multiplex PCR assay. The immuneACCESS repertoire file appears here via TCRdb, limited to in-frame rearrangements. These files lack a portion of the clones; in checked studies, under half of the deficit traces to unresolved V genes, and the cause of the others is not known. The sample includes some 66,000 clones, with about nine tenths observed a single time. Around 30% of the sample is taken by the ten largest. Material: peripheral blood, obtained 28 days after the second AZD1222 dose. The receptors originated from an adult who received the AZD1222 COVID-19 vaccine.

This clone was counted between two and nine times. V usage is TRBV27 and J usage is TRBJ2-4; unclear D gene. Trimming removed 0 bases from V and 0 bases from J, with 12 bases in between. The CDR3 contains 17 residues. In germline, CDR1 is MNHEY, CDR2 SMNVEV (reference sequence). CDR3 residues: CASSLSAGELAKNIQYF. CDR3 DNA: TGTGCCAGCAGTTTATCCGCAGGTGAACTAGCCAAAAACATTCAGTACTTC.

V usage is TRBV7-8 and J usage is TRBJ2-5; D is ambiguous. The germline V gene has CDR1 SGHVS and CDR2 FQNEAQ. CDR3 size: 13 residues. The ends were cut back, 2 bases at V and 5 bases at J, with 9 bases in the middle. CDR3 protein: CASSLLPPETQYF. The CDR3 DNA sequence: TGTGCCAGCAGCTTATTACCTCCCGAGACCCAGTACTTC. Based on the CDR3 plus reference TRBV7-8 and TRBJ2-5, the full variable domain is GAGVSQSPRYKVAKRGQDVALRCDPISGHVSLFWYQQALGQGPEFLTYFQNEAQLDKSGLPSDRFFAERPEGSVSTLKIQRTQQEDSAVYLCASSLLPPETQYFGPGTRLLVL.

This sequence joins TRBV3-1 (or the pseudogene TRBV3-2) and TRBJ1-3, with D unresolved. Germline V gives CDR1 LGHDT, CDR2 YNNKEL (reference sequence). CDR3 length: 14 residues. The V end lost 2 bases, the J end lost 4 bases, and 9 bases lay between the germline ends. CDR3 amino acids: CASSQLRGGNTIYF. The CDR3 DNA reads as TGTGCCAGCAGCCAATTAAGAGGGGGAAACACCATATATTTT.

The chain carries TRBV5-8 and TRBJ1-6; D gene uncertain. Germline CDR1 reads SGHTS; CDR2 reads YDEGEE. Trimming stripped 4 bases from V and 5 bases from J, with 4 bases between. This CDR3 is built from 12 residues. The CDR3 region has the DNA TGTGCCAGCAGCGGCAATAATTCACCCCTCCACTTT. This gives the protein CASSGNNSPLHF.

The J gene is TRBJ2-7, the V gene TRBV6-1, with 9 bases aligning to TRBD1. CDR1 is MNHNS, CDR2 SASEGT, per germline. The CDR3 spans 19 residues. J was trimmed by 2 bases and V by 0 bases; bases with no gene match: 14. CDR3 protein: CASSEAGFGTGRYAYEQYF. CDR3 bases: TGTGCCAGCAGTGAAGCGGGTTTCGGGACAGGGAGGTATGCCTACGAGCAGTACTTC.

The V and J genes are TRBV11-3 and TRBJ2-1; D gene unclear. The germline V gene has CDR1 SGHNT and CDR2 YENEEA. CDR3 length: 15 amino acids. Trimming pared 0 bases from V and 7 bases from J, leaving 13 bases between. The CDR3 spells CASSLDEWAENEQFF. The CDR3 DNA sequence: TGTGCCAGCAGCTTAGATGAATGGGCGGAGAATGAGCAGTTCTTC.

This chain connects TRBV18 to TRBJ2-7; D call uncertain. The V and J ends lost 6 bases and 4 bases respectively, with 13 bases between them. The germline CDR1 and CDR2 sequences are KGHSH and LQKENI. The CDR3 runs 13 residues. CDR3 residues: CASSPVEGYEQYF. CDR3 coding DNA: TGTGCCAGCTCTCCGGTCGAAGGGTACGAGCAGTACTTC.

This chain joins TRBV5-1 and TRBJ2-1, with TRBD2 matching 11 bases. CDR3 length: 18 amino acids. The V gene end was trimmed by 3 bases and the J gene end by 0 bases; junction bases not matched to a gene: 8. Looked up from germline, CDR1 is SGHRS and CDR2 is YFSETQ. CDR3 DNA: TGCGCCAGCAGCTCGCTAGCGGGAGGAATTAGCTCCTACAATGAGCAGTTCTTC. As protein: CASSSLAGGISSYNEQFF.

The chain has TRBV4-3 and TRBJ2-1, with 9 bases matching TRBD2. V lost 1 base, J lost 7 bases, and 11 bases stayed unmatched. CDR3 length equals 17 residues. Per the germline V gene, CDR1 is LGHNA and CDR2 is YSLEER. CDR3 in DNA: TGCGCCAGCAGCCAAGGTGGCCCGCGGGAGGGACCAAATGAGCAGTTCTTC. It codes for CASSQGGPREGPNEQFF.

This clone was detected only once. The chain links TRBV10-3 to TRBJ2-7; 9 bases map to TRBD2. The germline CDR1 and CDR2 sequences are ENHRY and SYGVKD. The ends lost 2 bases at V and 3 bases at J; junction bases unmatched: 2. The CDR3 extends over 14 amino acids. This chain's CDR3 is CAISEGSGSYEQYF. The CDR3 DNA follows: TGTGCCATCAGTGAGGGTAGCGGGAGCTACGAGCAGTACTTC.

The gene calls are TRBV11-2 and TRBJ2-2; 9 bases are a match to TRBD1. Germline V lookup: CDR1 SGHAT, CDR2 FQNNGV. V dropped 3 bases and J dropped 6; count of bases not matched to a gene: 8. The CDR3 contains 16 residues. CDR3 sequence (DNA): TGTGCCAGCAGCTTGGGGACAGGGCCAGTCTCCGGGGAGCTGTTTTTT. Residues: CASSLGTGPVSGELFF.

CDR3 coding DNA: TGTGCCAGCAGCTTAGAGGGGGCGAACACTGAAGCTTTCTTT. The encoded protein is CASSLEGANTEAFF. This chain connects TRBV7-8 to TRBJ1-1; 7 positions match TRBD1. V dropped 1 base and J dropped 1; count of bases not matched to a gene: 0. CDR3 length equals 14 residues. The germline V gene has CDR1 SGHVS and CDR2 FQNEAQ.